The rows below give T cell receptor beta chains drawn from one sample of a study of cytomegalovirus exposure and HLA in healthy donors. Measured with immunoSEQ multiplex PCR; TCRdb has only the in-frame clones, and not every one. Of under 250,000 clones detected, roughly 87% appear once; the ten largest clones hold around 12%. Material: PBMCs. The receptors stem from a man aged 18 to 29 in good health and CMV-seropositive. Each CDR3 is given with its conserved first and last residue. D genes are given only for firm matches. Not all rows give a size; the values are once, few, many and, for expanded clones, a class.

clone_size: -; cdr3_length: 17; d_call: TRBD2; j_call: TRBJ2-1; v_call: TRBV6-4; cdr3_aa: CASSEMGLAGGYNEQFF; cdr3_nt: TGTGCCAGCAGTGAAATGGGACTAGCGGGAGGGTACAATGAGCAGTTCTTC
clone_size: -; cdr3_length: 14; d_call: TRBD2; j_call: TRBJ2-3; v_call: TRBV7-6; cdr3_aa: CASSPLAFTDTQYF; cdr3_nt: TGTGCCAGCAGCCCACTAGCGTTCACAGATACGCAGTATTTT
clone_size: -; cdr3_length: 15; d_call: -; j_call: TRBJ2-5; v_call: TRBV7-9; cdr3_aa: CASSLAGRVQETQYF; cdr3_nt: TGTGCCAGCAGCTTAGCTGGCAGGGTCCAAGAGACCCAGTACTTC
clone_size: -; cdr3_length: 16; d_call: -; j_call: TRBJ1-2; v_call: TRBV7-2; cdr3_aa: CASSLVPGTQNYGYTF; cdr3_nt: TGTGCCAGCAGCTTAGTCCCCGGGACTCAAAACTATGGCTACACCTTC
clone_size: -; cdr3_length: 18; d_call: -; j_call: TRBJ1-3; v_call: TRBV4-1; cdr3_aa: CASSQDSGGRGERNTIYF; cdr3_nt: TGCGCCAGCAGCCAAGATTCTGGGGGGCGAGGCGAAAGAAACACCATATATTTT
clone_size: once; cdr3_length: 13; d_call: -; j_call: TRBJ2-7; v_call: TRBV27; cdr3_aa: CASSLTDPYEQYF; cdr3_nt: TGTGCCAGCAGCCTGACAGATCCCTACGAGCAGTACTTC
clone_size: -; cdr3_length: 15; d_call: -; j_call: TRBJ1-3; v_call: TRBV6-5; cdr3_aa: CASSYSMDRLYAIYF; cdr3_nt: TGTGCCAGCAGTTACTCGATGGATCGGCTCTACGCCATATATTTT
clone_size: -; cdr3_length: 15; d_call: TRBD2; j_call: TRBJ2-7; v_call: TRBV9; cdr3_aa: CASSEGLADSYEQYF; cdr3_nt: TGTGCCAGCAGCGAGGGGCTAGCGGACTCCTACGAGCAGTACTTC
clone_size: -; cdr3_length: 12; d_call: -; j_call: TRBJ1-2; v_call: TRBV30; cdr3_aa: CAWSPRSYGYTF; cdr3_nt: TGTGCCTGGAGCCCGAGGAGCTATGGCTACACCTTC
clone_size: -; cdr3_length: 15; d_call: -; j_call: TRBJ1-1; v_call: TRBV27; cdr3_aa: CASSLATASGTEAFF; cdr3_nt: TGTGCCAGCAGTTTAGCGACAGCTTCGGGAACTGAAGCTTTCTTT
clone_size: -; cdr3_length: 15; d_call: -; j_call: TRBJ2-2; v_call: TRBV5-4; cdr3_aa: CASSAGSTNTGELFF; cdr3_nt: TGTGCCAGCAGCGCGGGTTCCACTAACACCGGGGAGCTGTTTTTT
clone_size: few; cdr3_length: 15; d_call: -; j_call: TRBJ1-5; v_call: TRBV2; cdr3_aa: CASRVDRGSNQPQHF; cdr3_nt: TGTGCCAGCAGAGTCGACAGAGGGAGCAATCAGCCCCAGCATTTT
clone_size: few; cdr3_length: 14; d_call: -; j_call: TRBJ1-4; v_call: TRBV5-1; cdr3_aa: CASSRGVNGEKLFF; cdr3_nt: TGCGCCAGCAGTCGAGGGGTTAATGGAGAAAAACTGTTTTTT
clone_size: -; cdr3_length: 13; d_call: -; j_call: TRBJ1-1; v_call: TRBV19; cdr3_aa: CASSEGMNTEAFF; cdr3_nt: TGTGCCAGTAGTGAGGGGATGAACACTGAAGCTTTCTTT
clone_size: -; cdr3_length: 16; d_call: TRBD2; j_call: TRBJ2-7; v_call: TRBV6-6; cdr3_aa: CASSNDKTSDPYEQYF; cdr3_nt: TGTGCCAGCAGTAACGATAAGACTAGCGACCCCTACGAGCAGTACTTC
clone_size: once; cdr3_length: 13; d_call: -; j_call: TRBJ1-5; v_call: TRBV13; cdr3_aa: CASSRTVNQPQHF; cdr3_nt: TGTGCCAGCAGCAGGACCGTTAATCAGCCCCAGCATTTT
clone_size: -; cdr3_length: 16; d_call: TRBD2; j_call: TRBJ2-7; v_call: TRBV7-9; cdr3_aa: CASSSLAGDSQYEQYF; cdr3_nt: TGTGCCAGCAGCTCCCTAGCGGGAGACAGTCAGTACGAGCAGTACTTC